This T cell receptor beta chain is from a study of cytomegalovirus exposure and HLA in healthy donors. The CDR3 runs to 15 residues. The PCR had 60 Vbeta and 13 Jbeta primers. Sequencing was performed with immunoSEQ multiplex PCR; in TCRdb, only in-frame clones are kept and a portion is missing. The profile shows about 150,000 clones, 63% of them singletons. Findings and caveats of the study: When the data were analyzed later, several of the most significant clusters appeared to be linked to common viral pathogens. Cytomegalovirus-associated TCR beta chains were listed, numbering under 200. A later analysis linked some 18,000 TCR beta sequences to HLA alleles at 0.05 false discovery rate.

About this clone: What it binds is not known.

The receptor's source is a woman aged 55-70 years in good health and CMV-seropositive. The sequenced material came from PBMCs. V usage is TRBV21-1 and J usage is TRBJ2-1; no check of the table's D call, TRBD2, against the DNA was made. TRBV21-1 is labeled a pseudogene. The DNA for the CDR3 is TGTGCCAGCAGCCCCCAGAGCGGGCACTACAATGAGCAGTTCTTC. Translated: CASSPQSGHYNEQFF.